This note documents a single T cell receptor (beta chain) sequence. Its antigen is not identified. The sample belongs to a study of cytomegalovirus exposure and HLA in healthy donors. The study, taken as a whole, reports: Common viral pathogens seemed, in a later analysis, to connect with several of the most significant clusters.

CDR1 and CDR2 (germline): SGDLS, YYNGEE. V was pared by 0 bases and J by 3 bases, with 6 bases between. The CDR3 is 13 amino acids. Primers for the PCR totalled 60 Vbeta and 13 Jbeta. The assay was immunoSEQ multiplex PCR, and TCRdb's table has in-frame clones only and misses some. The profile shows 130,000 or so clones, roughly 73% of them singletons. This chain uses TRBV9 with TRBJ1-1; D remains ambiguous. Source material: PBMCs. The source of this sequence is a man in his forties in good health and CMV-seronegative. CDR3 protein: CASSVALDTEAFF. Here the CDR3 DNA reads TGTGCCAGCAGCGTAGCTCTAGACACTGAAGCTTTCTTT. The entire variable domain, with the rest obtained from reference TRBV9 and TRBJ1-1, is as follows: DSGVTQTPKHLITATGQRVTLRCSPRSGDLSVYWYQQSLDQGLQFLIQYYNGEERAKGNILERFSAQQFPDLHSELNLSSLELGDSALYFCASSVALDTEAFFGQGTRLTVV.